The sequence of this TCR beta chain was determined in a study of CD8+ T cells in alopecia areata. In the study overall: It was oral tofacitinib, at 5 to 10 mg twice daily, that treated patients received.

This clone was detected a few times. Treatment: oral pan-JAK inhibitor, 5-10 mg twice daily. Alopecia areata patients had lesional scalp punch biopsies and peripheral blood taken from them. Trimming removed 3 bases at V and 3 bases at J, with 14 bases between. The germline CDR1 and CDR2 sequences are GTSNPN and SVGIG (reference sequence). The CDR3 spans 14 residues. After isolation, RNA underwent reverse transcription to generate cDNA as the sequencing template. TCRdb's copy holds only in-frame clones and misses some; the assay was immunoSEQ multiplex PCR. The data show nearly 95,000 clones, 60% to 80% seen once.

V is TRBV30 and J is TRBJ2-5, with D possibly being TRBD1 or TRBD2 (5 bases each). The sequence came from a human donor with alopecia areata. Material: CD8+ T cells sorted from blood, obtained between weeks 44 and 45, from a patient treated with tofacitinib. In DNA, the CDR3 is TGTGCCTGGAGAATGGTCCGGGACGAAGAGACCCAGTACTTC. Protein product: CAWRMVRDEETQYF.